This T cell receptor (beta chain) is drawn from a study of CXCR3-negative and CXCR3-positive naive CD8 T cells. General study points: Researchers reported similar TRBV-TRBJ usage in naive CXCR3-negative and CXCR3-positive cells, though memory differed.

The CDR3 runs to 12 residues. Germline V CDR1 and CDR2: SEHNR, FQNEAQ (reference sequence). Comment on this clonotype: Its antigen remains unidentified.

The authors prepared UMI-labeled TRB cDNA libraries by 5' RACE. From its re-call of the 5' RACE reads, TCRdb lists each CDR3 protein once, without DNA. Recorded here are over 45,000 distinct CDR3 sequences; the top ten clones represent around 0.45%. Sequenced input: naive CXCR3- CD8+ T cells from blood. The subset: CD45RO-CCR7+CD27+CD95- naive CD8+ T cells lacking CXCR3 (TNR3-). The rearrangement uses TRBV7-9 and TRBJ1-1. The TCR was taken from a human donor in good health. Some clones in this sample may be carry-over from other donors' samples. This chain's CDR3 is CASILGGTEAFF. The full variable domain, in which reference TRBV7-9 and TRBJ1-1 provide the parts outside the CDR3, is DTGVSQNPRHKITKRGQNVTFRCDPISEHNRLYWYRQTLGQGPEFLTYFQNEAQLEKSRLLSDRFSAERPKGSFSTLEIQRTEQGDSAMYLCASILGGTEAFFGQGTRLTVV.